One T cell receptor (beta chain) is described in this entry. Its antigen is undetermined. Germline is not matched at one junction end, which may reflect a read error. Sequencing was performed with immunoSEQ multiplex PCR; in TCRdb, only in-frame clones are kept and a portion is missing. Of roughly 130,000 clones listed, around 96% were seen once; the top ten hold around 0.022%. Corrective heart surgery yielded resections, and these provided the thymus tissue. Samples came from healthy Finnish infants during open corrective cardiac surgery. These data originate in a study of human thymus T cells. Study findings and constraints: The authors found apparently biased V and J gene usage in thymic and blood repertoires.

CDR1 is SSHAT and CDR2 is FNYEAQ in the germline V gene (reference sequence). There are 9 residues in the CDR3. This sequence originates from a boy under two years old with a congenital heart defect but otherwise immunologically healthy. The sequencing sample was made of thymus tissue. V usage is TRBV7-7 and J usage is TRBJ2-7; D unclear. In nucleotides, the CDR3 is TGTGCTAGCAGAGCCGGGCAGTACTTC. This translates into CASRAGQYF. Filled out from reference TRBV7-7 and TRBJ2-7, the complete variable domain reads GAGVSQSPRYKVTKRGQDVTLRCDPISSHATLYWYQQALGQGPEFLTYFNYEAQPDKSGLPSDRFSAERPEGSISTLTIQRTEQRDSAMYRCASRAGQYFGPGTRLTVT.